This T cell receptor (beta chain) was found in a study of T cells in Graves' hyperthyroidism and ophthalmopathy. An absence of ophthalmopathy progression within 18 months meant stable Graves' hyperthyroidism. The table lists this clonotype with a few counts. The CDR3 is made up of 14 amino acids. Germline V CDR1 and CDR2: SGHTA, FQGTGA. Between the trimmed V and J ends, which lost 7 bases and 7 bases, there was a span of 16 bases. Template material for amplifying TCR beta CDR3 regions consisted of RNA transcripts. Using the HTBI primer set, a first-round RT-PCR was run on the TCR CDR3. TCRdb reanalysed the multiplex PCR reads using MiXCR and keeps one entry per CDR3 protein. The sample shows about 480,000 distinct CDR3 sequences, approximately 15% of them seen only once.

The TCR was taken from a woman aged 18-29 years with Graves' hyperthyroidism. The V gene is TRBV7-3, the J gene TRBJ2-2; D is ambiguous. Material for sequencing was blood. CDR3 protein: CASTLDPTGGELFF. Written as DNA, the CDR3 is TGTGCCAGCACCCTGGACCCCACCGGCGGGGAGCTGTTTTTT. The full variable domain, completed using reference TRBV7-3 and TRBJ2-2, is GAGVSQTPSNKVTEKGKYVELRCDPISGHTALYWYRQSLGQGPEFLIYFQGTGAADDSGLPNDRFFAVRPEGSVSTLKIQRTERGDSAVYLCASTLDPTGGELFFGEGSRLTVL.